The next 2 T cell receptor beta chains were all read from a single sample in a study of shared clonotypes between healthy human individuals. Clones were sequenced by immunoSEQ multiplex PCR, and TCRdb holds only the in-frame ones, with some missing. The sample holds 1,100,000 or so clones; 75% to 85% are singletons and the top ten take about 0.52%. Input material: memory CD4+ T cells from PBMCs. Subset noted: CD45RA-negative fraction. The receptors derive from a man aged 18 to 29 in good health. Some clones in this sample may be carry-over from other donors' samples.

The rearrangement uses TRBV30 and TRBJ1-2, with 7 nucleotides matching TRBD1. The CDR3 spans 13 residues. The germline V gene encodes CDR1 GTSNPN and CDR2 SVGIG (reference sequence). The V and J ends lost 8 bases and 7 bases, in that order; junction bases with no gene match: 13. This CDR3 is CAHSSGGEGGYTF. The CDR3 coding sequence is TGTGCCCATTCTTCAGGGGGAGAAGGTGGCTACACCTTC.

The chain joins TRBV7-3 to TRBJ2-1, with TRBD2 matching over 11 bases. Trimming removed 5 bases from V and 15 bases from J; junction bases left unmatched: 9. The CDR3 loop spans 13 amino acids. Germline CDR1 SGHTA, CDR2 FQGTGA. The CDR3 loop is CASSLRTSGFAFF. DNA for the CDR3: TGTGCCAGCAGCCTCCGGACTAGCGGGTTCGCGTTCTTC.